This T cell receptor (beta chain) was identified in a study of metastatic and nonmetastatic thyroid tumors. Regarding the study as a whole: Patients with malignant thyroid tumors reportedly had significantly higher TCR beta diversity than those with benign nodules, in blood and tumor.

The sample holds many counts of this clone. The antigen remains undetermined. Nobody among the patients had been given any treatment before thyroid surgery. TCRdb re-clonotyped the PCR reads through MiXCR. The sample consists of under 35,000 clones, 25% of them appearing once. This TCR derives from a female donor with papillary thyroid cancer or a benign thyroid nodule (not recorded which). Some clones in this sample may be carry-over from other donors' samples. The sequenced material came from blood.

CDR3 protein: CASSSIWGGEQFF. The CDR3 region has the DNA TGCGCCAGCAGCTCAATCTGGGGGGGGGAGCAGTTCTTC. The chain links TRBV10-1 to TRBJ2-1; 7 bases fit TRBD2. CDR1 is WNHNN, CDR2 SYGVQD, per germline (reference sequence). The V segment lost 6 bases and the J segment 10 bases; nucleotides outside the gene matches: 9. This CDR3 contains 13 residues.